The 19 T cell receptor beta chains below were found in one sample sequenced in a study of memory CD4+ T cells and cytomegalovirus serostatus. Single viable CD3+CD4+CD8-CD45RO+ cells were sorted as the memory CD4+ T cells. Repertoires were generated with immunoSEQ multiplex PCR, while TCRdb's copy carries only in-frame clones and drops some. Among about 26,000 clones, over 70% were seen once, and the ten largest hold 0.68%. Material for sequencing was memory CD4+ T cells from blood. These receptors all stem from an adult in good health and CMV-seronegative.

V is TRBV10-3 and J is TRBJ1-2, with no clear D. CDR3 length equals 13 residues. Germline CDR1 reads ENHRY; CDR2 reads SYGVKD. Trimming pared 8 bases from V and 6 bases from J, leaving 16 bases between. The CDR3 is CAIHEGGVNGYTF. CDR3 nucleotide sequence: TGTGCCATCCACGAGGGAGGTGTCAATGGCTACACCTTC.

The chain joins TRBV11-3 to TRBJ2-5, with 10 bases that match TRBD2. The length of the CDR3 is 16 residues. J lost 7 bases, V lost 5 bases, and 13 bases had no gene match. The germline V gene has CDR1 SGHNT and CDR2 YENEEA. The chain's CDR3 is CASSPRLAGVPLTQYF. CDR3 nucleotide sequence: TGTGCCAGCAGCCCGCGACTAGCGGGCGTCCCCTTGACCCAGTACTTC.

CDR3 loop: CASSSQGALNTEAFF. The CDR3 nucleotides are TGTGCCAGCAGCTCACAGGGGGCTTTGAACACTGAAGCTTTCTTT. The chain combines TRBV7-8 with TRBJ1-1; 9 bases are a match to TRBD1. V shed 4 bases and J 0 bases; nucleotides not matched to a gene: 3. CDR1 is SGHVS and CDR2 is FQNEAQ in the germline V gene. The length of the CDR3 is 15 residues.

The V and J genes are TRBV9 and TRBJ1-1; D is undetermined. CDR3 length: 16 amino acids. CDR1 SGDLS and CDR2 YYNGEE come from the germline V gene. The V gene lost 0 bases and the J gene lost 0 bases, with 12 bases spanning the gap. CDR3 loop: CASSVVGVGMNTEAFF. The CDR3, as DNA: TGTGCCAGCAGCGTAGTTGGGGTAGGAATGAACACTGAAGCTTTCTTT.

CDR3 DNA sequence: TGTGCCAGCAGCTTAAATTGGGGGAACACTGAAGCTTTCTTT. It specifies CASSLNWGNTEAFF. J is TRBJ1-1 and V is TRBV7-9; D gene uncertain. V dropped 2 bases and J dropped 1 base, with 8 bases sitting between them. Germline V lookup: CDR1 SEHNR, CDR2 FQNEAQ (reference sequence). The CDR3 has 14 amino acids.

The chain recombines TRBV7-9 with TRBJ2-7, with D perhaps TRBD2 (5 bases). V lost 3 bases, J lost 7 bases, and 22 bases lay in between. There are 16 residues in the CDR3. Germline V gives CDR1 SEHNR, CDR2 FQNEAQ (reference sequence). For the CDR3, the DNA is TGTGCCAGCAGCTTCCGATCGGCGGGCAGGCTTAATGAGCAGTACTTC. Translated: CASSFRSAGRLNEQYF.

The CDR3 loop reads CASSLSRGTGYF. The CDR3 nucleotides are TGTGCCAGCAGCTTAAGTAGGGGCACTGGGTACTTC. J is TRBJ2-5 and V is TRBV11-2, with D possibly matching TRBD1 (5 bases). CDR1 SGHAT and CDR2 FQNNGV come from the germline V gene. This CDR3 spans 12 amino acids. The ends were cut back, 2 bases at V and 13 bases at J, with 14 bases in the middle.

The CDR3 region is CASSSLTLTGMNTEAFF. In nucleotides, the CDR3 is TGTGCCAGCAGCTCCCTTACTTTGACAGGCATGAACACTGAAGCTTTCTTT. The chain links TRBV13 to TRBJ1-1; a weak D match, TRBD1 (6 bases). V lost 4 bases and J lost 0, with 18 bases in between. This CDR3 is built from 17 residues. Per the germline V gene, CDR1 is PRHDT and CDR2 is FYEKMQ (reference sequence).

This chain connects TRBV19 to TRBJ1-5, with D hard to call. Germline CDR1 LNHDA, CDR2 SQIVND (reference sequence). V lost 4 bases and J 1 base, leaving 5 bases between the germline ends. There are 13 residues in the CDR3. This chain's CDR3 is CASSSQSNQPQHF. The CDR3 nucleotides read TGTGCCAGTAGTAGTCAGAGCAATCAGCCCCAGCATTTT.

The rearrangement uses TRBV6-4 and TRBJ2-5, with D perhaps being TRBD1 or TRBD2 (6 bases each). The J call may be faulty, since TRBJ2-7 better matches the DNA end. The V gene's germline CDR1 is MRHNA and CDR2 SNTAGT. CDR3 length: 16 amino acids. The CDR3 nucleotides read TGTGCCAGCAGTGACCCAACAGGGAGGCTCTACTACGAGCAGTACTTC. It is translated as CASSDPTGRLYYEQYF.

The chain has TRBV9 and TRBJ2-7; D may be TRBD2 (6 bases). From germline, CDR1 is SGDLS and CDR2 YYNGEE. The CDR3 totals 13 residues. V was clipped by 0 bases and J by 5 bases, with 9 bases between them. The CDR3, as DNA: TGTGCCAGCAGCGTAGGGGGGGTCCACGAGCAGTACTTC. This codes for CASSVGGVHEQYF.

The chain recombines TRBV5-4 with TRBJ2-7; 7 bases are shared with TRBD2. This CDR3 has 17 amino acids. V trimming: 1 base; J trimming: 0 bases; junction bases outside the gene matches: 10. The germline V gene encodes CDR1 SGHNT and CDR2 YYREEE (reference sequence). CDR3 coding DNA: TGTGCCAGCAGCTTGAGGTGGAGCGGCGGGAGCTCCTACGAGCAGTACTTC. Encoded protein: CASSLRWSGGSSYEQYF.

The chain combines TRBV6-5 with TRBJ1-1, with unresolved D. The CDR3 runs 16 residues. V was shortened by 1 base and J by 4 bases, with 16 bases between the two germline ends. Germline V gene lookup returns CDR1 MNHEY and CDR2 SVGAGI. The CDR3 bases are TGTGCCAGCAGTTACTATCTCACACATGGAGGCACTGAAGCTTTCTTT. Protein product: CASSYYLTHGGTEAFF.

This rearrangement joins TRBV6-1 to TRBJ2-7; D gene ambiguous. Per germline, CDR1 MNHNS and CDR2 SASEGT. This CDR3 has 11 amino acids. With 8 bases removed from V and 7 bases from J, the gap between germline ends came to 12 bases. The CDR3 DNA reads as TGTGCCAGCGGGGAATACGGAGAGCAGTACTTC. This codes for CASGEYGEQYF.

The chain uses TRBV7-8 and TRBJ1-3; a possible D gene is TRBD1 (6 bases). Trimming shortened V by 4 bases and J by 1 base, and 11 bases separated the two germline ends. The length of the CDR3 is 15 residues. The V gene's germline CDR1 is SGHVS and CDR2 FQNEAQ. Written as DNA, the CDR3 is TGTGCCAGCAGCTCAGGGGAGTCTTCTGGAAACACCATATATTTT. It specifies CASSSGESSGNTIYF.

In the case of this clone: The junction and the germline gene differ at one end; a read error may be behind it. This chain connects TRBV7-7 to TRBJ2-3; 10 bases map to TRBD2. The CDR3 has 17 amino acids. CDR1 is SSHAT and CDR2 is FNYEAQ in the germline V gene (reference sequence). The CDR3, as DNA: TGTGCTAGCAGCTTAGTTCTAGCGGGGGTCCCCACAGATACGCAGTATTTT. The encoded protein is CASSLVLAGVPTDTQYF.

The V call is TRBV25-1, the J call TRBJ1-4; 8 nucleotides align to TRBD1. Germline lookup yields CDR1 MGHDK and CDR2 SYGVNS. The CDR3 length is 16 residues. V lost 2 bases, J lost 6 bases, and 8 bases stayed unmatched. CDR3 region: CASSETRTGRDEKLFF. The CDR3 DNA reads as TGTGCCAGCAGTGAAACCCGGACAGGGCGGGATGAAAAACTGTTTTTT.

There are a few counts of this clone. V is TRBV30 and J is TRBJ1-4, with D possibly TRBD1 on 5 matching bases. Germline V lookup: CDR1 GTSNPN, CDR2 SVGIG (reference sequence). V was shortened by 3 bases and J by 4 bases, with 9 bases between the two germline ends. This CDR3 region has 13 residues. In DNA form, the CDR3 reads TGTGCCTGGAGCACAGGTTTTAATGAAAAACTGTTTTTT. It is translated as CAWSTGFNEKLFF. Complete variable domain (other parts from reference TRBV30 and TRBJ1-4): SQTIHQWPATLVQPVGSPLSLECTVEGTSNPNLYWYRQAAGRGLQLLFYSVGIGQISSEVPQNLSASRPQDRQFILSSKKLLLSDSGFYLCAWSTGFNEKLFFGSGTQLSVL.

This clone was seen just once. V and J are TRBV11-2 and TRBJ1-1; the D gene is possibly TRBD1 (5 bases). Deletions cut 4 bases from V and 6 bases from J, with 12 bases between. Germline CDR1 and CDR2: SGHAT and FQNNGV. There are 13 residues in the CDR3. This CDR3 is CASSSVRDPEAFF. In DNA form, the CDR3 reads TGTGCCAGCAGCTCTGTCCGGGACCCTGAAGCTTTCTTT.